This entry lists 5 T cell receptor beta chains sequenced from one sample in a study of blood T cell repertoires in COVID-19. The method was immunoSEQ multiplex PCR; TCRdb's version includes in-frame clones alone and lacks a portion of them. The table has approximately 150,000 clones, more than 65% seen once; the top ten hold 5.6%. Sequencing was carried out using PBMCs or T cells enriched from blood (not recorded which). Source of these receptors: a woman between 40 and 55 years old with acute COVID-19.

The chain joins TRBV30 to TRBJ2-1; 9 bases map to TRBD1. V shed 0 bases, J shed 2 bases, and the junction held 2 bases outside the gene matches. This CDR3 region has 15 residues. Per the germline V gene, CDR1 is GTSNPN and CDR2 is SVGIG (reference sequence). CDR3 bases: TGTGCCTGGAGTGTGGGGGACAGGGCCTACAATGAGCAGTTCTTC. Translated: CAWSVGDRAYNEQFF. The whole variable domain, filled in from reference TRBV30 and TRBJ2-1, reads SQTIHQWPATLVQPVGSPLSLECTVEGTSNPNLYWYRQAAGRGLQLLFYSVGIGQISSEVPQNLSASRPQDRQFILSSKKLLLSDSGFYLCAWSVGDRAYNEQFFGPGTRLTVL.

A single count supports this clone. The chain links TRBV14 to TRBJ1-2; maybe TRBD1 (6 bases). In germline, CDR1 is SGHDN, CDR2 FVKESK. Trimming left V 1 base short and J 8 bases short, with 17 bases between. The CDR3 spans 15 residues. In DNA form, the CDR3 reads TGTGCCAGCAGCCAAGTTCCCGGCAGGGGAGAAGGCTACACCTTC. Translated: CASSQVPGRGEGYTF. Together with reference TRBV14 and TRBJ1-2, the CDR3 gives the full variable domain: EAGVTQFPSHSVIEKGQTVTLRCDPISGHDNLYWYRRVMGKEIKFLLHFVKESKQDESGMPNNRFLAERTGGTYSTLKVQPAELEDSGVYFCASSQVPGRGEGYTFGSGTRLTVV.

J is TRBJ1-2 and V is TRBV2, with D perhaps matching TRBD1 (6 bases). Germline V gene lookup returns CDR1 SNHLY and CDR2 FYNNEI. The CDR3 extends over 16 amino acids. V lost 4 bases and J 0 bases, leaving 15 bases between the germline ends. The CDR3 coding sequence is TGTGCCAGCAGTGGAGGGTTGGGGGCTTCTAACTATGGCTACACCTTC. It encodes CASSGGLGASNYGYTF.

V usage is TRBV9 and J usage is TRBJ1-5, with 9 positions matching TRBD1. The germline V gene encodes CDR1 SGDLS and CDR2 YYNGEE. The CDR3 is made up of 15 amino acids. V trimming: 2 bases; J trimming: 5 bases; junction bases outside the gene matches: 5. CDR3 sequence (DNA): TGTGCCAGCAGCGTGGGACAGGGACGGGATCAGCCCCAGCATTTT. It yields the protein CASSVGQGRDQPQHF.

V usage is TRBV5-1 and J usage is TRBJ1-1; 9 bases line up with TRBD1. The CDR3 has 15 residues. Germline V gives CDR1 SGHRS, CDR2 YFSETQ. V lost 2 bases to trimming and J lost 4 bases; unmatched junction nucleotides: 6. The CDR3 DNA reads TGCGCCAGCAGCTTTACAGGGGGCTCGAGCACTGAAGCTTTCTTT. Translation gives CASSFTGGSSTEAFF.